This T cell receptor beta chain originates from a study of cytomegalovirus exposure and HLA in healthy donors. The V and J ends lost 2 bases and 2 bases, in that order; junction bases with no gene match: 2. The CDR3 contains 14 residues. Germline loops: CDR1 MNHNY, CDR2 SVGAGI (reference sequence). As to this clone: This same CDR3 is encoded by further DNA sequences in the sample.

Use of 60 Vbeta and 13 Jbeta primers characterized the PCR. Data came from immunoSEQ multiplex PCR; TCRdb stores just in-frame clones and leaves some out. This table has more than 85,000 clones, around 74% appearing once. The specimen sequenced was PBMCs. The source of this sequence is a male donor in good health and CMV-seropositive. This chain joins TRBV6-6 and TRBJ2-5, with 7 positions matching TRBD1. The chain's CDR3 is CASSYRDRQETQYF. CDR3 coding DNA: TGTGCCAGCAGTTACCGGGACAGACAAGAGACCCAGTACTTC.